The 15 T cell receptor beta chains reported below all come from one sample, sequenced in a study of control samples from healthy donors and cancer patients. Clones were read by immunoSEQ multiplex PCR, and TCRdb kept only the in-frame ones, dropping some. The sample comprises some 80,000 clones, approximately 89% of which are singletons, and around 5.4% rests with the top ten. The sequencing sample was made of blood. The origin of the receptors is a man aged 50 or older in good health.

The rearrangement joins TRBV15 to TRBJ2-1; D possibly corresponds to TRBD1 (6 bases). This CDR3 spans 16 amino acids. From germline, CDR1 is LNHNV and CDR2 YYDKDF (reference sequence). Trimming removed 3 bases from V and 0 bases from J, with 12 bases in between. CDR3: CATSSNPRGSYNEQFF. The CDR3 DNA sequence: TGTGCCACCAGCAGCAACCCCAGGGGCTCCTACAATGAGCAGTTCTTC.

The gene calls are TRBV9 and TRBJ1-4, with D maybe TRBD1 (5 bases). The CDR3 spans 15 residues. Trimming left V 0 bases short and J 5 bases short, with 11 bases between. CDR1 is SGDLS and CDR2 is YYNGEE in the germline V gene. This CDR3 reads CASSVAGTANEKLFF. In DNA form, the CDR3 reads TGTGCCAGCAGCGTAGCGGGGACGGCAAATGAAAAACTGTTTTTT. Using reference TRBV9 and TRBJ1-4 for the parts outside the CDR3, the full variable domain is DSGVTQTPKHLITATGQRVTLRCSPRSGDLSVYWYQQSLDQGLQFLIQYYNGEERAKGNILERFSAQQFPDLHSELNLSSLELGDSALYFCASSVAGTANEKLFFGSGTQLSVL.

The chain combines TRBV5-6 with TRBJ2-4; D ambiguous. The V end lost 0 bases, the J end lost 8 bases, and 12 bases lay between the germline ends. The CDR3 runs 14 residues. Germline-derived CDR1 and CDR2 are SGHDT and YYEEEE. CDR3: CASSLEGRGYIQYF. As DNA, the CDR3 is TGTGCCAGCAGCTTGGAGGGCAGAGGCTACATTCAGTACTTC.

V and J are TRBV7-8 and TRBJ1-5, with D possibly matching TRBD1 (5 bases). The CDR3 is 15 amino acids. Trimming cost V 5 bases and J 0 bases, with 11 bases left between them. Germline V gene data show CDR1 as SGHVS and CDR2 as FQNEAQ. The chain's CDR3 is CASSPRDLSNQPQHF. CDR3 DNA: TGTGCCAGCAGCCCTCGGGACCTTAGCAATCAGCCCCAGCATTTT.

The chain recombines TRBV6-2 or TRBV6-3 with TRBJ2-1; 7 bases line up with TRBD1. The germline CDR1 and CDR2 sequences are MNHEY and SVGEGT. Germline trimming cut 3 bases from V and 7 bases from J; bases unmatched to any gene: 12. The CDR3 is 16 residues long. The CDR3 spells CASSYTTRGKGNEQFF. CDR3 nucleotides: TGTGCCAGCAGTTATACCACCAGGGGGAAGGGGAATGAGCAGTTCTTC.

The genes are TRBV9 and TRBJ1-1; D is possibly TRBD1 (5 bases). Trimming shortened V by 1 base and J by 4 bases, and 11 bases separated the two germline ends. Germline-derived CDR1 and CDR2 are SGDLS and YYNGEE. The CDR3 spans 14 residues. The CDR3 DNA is TGTGCCAGCAGCGTACGGCCAGGGATCACTGAAGCTTTCTTT. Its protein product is CASSVRPGITEAFF.

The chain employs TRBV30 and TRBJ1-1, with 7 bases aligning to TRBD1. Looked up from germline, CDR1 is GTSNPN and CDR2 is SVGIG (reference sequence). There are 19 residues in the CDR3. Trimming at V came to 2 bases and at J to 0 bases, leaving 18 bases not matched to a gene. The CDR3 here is CAWSPPTPGQLRVNTEAFF. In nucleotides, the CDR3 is TGTGCCTGGAGTCCCCCGACGCCGGGACAGCTTAGGGTGAACACTGAAGCTTTCTTT.

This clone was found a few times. The DNA of the CDR3 is TGTGCCAGTGAGGGGTCTAGCTCCTACGAGCAGTACTTC. Residues: CASEGSSSYEQYF. The chain carries TRBV19 and TRBJ2-7, with D tentatively TRBD1 or TRBD2 (5 bases each). Looked up from germline, CDR1 is LNHDA and CDR2 is SQIVND (reference sequence). The CDR3 consists of 13 residues. Trimming pared 8 bases from V and 0 bases from J, leaving 11 bases between.

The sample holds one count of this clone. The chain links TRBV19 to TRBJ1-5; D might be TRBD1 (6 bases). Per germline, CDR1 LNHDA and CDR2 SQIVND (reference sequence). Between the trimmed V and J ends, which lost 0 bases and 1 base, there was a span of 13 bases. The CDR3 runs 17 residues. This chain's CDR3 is CASSIDRGGGSNQPQHF. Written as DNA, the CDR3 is TGTGCCAGTAGTATAGACAGGGGTGGGGGCAGCAATCAGCCCCAGCATTTT.

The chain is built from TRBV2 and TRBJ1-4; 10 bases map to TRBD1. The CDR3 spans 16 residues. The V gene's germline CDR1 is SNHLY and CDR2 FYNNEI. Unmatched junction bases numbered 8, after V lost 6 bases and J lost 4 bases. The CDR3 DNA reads TGTGCCAGCAGCCGGGGACAGGGGACCTATAATGAAAAACTGTTTTTT. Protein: CASSRGQGTYNEKLFF.

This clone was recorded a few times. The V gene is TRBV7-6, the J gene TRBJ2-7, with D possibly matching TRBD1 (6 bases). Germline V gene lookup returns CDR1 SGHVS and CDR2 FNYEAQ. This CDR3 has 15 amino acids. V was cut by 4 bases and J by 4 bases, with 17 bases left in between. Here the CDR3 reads CASSSYSGESYEQYF. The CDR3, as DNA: TGTGCCAGCAGCTCCTACTCAGGGGAGAGTTACGAGCAGTACTTC.

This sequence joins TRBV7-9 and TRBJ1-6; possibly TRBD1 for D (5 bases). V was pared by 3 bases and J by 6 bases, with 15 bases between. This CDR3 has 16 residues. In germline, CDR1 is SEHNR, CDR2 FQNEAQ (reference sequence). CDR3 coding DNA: TGTGCCAGCAGCTTTCCGCCGACAGCCGTTAATTCACCCCTCCACTTT. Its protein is CASSFPPTAVNSPLHF. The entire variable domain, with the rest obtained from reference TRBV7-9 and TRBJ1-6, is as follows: DTGVSQNPRHKITKRGQNVTFRCDPISEHNRLYWYRQTLGQGPEFLTYFQNEAQLEKSRLLSDRFSAERPKGSFSTLEIQRTEQGDSAMYLCASSFPPTAVNSPLHFGNGTRLTVT.

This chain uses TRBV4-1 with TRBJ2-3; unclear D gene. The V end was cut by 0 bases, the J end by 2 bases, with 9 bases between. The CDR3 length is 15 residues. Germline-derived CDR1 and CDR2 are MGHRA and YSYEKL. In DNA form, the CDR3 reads TGCGCCAGCAGCCAAGATTGGGGTACCACAGATACGCAGTATTTT. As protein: CASSQDWGTTDTQYF.

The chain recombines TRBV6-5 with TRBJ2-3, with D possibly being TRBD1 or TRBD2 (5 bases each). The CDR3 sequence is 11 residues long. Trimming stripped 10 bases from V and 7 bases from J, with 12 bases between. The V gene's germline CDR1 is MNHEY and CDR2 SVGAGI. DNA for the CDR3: TGTGCCATCCGGGACGGCAATACGCAGTATTTT. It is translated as CAIRDGNTQYF.

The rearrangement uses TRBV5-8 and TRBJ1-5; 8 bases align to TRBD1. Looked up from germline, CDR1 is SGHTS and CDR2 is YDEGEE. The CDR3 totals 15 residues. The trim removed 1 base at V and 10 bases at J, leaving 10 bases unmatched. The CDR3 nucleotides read TGTGCCAGCAGCTTGAGGGGGACAGGAGTAGGCCCCCAGCATTTT. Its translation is CASSLRGTGVGPQHF.